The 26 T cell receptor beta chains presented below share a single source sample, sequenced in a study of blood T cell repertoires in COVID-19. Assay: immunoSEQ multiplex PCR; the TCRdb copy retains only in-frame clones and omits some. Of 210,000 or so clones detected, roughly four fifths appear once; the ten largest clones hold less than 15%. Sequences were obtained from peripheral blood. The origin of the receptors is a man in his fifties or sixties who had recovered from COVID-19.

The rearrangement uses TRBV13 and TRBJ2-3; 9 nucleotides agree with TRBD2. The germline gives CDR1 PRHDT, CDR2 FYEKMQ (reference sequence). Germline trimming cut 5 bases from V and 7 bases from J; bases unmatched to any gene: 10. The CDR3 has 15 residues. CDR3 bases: TGTGCCAGCAGCCCCGGTATTAGCGGGGGAAATACGCAGTATTTT. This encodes CASSPGISGGNTQYF.

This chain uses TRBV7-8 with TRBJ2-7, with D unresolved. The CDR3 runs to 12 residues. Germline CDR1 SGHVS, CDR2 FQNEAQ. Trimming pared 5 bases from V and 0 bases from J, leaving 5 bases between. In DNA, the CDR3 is TGTGCCAGCAGCGCCGGCTCCTACGAGCAGTACTTC. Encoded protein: CASSAGSYEQYF.

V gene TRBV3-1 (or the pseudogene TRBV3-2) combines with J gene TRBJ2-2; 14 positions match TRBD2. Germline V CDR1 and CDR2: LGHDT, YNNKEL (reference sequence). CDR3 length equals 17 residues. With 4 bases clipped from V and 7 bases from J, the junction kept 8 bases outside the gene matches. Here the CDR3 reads CASSLWTSGGKYGELFF. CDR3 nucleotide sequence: TGTGCCAGCAGCCTATGGACTAGCGGGGGGAAATACGGGGAGCTGTTTTTT.

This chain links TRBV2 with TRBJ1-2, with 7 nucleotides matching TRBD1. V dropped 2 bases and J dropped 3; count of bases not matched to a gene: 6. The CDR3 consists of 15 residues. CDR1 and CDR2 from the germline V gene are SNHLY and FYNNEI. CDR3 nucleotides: TGTGCCAGCAGTGAAAAAGACAGGGTTTACTATGGCTACACCTTC. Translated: CASSEKDRVYYGYTF.

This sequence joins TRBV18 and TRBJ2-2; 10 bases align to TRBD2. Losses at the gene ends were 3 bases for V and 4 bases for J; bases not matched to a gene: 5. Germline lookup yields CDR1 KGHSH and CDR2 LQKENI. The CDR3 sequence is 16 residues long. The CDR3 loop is CASSPSGRSGTGELFF. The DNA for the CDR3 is TGTGCCAGCTCACCTAGCGGGAGGTCGGGCACCGGGGAGCTGTTTTTT.

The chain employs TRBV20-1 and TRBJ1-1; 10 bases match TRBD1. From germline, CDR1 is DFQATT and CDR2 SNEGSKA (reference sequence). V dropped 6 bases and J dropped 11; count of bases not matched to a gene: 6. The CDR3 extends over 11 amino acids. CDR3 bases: TGCAGTGCAGACAGGGGGCTGAATGCTTTCTTT. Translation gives CSADRGLNAFF.

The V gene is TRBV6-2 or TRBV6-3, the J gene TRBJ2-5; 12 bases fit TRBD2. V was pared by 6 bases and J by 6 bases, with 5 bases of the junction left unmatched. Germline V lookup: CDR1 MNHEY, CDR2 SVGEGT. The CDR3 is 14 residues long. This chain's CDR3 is CASSYTSGRQTQYF. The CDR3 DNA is TGTGCCAGCAGCTATACTAGCGGGAGGCAGACCCAGTACTTC.

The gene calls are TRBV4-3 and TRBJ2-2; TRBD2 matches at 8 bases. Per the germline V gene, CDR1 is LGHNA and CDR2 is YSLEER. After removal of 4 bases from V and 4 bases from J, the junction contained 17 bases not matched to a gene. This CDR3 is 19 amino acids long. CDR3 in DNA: TGCGCCAGCAGCCTCCTGGTGGGGATTGGGACTAGGGGCACCGGGGAGCTGTTTTTT. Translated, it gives CASSLLVGIGTRGTGELFF.

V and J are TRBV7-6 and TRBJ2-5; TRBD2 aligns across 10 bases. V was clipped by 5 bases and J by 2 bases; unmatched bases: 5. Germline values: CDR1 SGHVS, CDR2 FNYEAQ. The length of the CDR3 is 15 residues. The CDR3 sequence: CASSASGSGQETQYF. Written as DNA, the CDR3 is TGTGCCAGCAGCGCTAGCGGGAGCGGACAAGAGACCCAGTACTTC.

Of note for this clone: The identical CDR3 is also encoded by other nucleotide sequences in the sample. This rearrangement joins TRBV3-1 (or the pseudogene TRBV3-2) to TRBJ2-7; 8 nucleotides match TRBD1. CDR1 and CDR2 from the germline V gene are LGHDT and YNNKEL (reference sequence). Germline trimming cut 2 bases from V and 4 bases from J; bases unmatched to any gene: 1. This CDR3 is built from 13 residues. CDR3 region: CASSQQGAYEQYF. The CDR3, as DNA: TGTGCCAGCAGCCAACAGGGGGCGTACGAGCAGTACTTC.

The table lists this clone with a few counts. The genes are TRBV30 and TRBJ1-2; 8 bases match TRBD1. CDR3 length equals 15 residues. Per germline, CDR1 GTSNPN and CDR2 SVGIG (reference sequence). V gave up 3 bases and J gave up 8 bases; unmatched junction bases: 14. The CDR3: CAWRTGTGSALGYTF. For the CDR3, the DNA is TGTGCCTGGAGAACTGGGACAGGCTCTGCCCTAGGCTACACCTTC.

The CDR3 nucleotides are TGTGCCAGCAGTTTATCGTGGAGTTATACTGAAGCTTTCTTT. Protein: CASSLSWSYTEAFF. This chain joins TRBV27 and TRBJ1-1; no clear D gene. This CDR3 comprises 14 residues. Germline CDR1 and CDR2: MNHEY and SMNVEV (reference sequence). The V end lost 0 bases, the J end lost 5 bases, and 10 bases lay between the germline ends.

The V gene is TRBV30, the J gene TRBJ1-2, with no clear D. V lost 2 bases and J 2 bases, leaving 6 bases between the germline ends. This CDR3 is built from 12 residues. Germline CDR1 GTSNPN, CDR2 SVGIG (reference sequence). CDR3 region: CAWSPRNYGYTF. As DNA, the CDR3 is TGTGCCTGGAGTCCGCGGAACTATGGCTACACCTTC.

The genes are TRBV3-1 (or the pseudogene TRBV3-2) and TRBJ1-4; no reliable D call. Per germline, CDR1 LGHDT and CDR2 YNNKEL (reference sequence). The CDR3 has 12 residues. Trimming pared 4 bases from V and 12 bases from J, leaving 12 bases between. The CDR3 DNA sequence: TGTGCCAGCAGCCCCCGGGGAGGTCAACTGTTTTTT. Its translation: CASSPRGGQLFF.

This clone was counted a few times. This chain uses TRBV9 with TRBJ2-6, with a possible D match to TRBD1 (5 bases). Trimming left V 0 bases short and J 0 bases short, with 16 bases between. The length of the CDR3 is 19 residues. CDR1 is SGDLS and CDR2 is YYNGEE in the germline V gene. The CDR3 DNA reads TGTGCCAGCAGCGTAGCTCTTGACAGTGGGCTCTCTGGGGCCAACGTCCTGACTTTC. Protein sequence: CASSVALDSGLSGANVLTF.

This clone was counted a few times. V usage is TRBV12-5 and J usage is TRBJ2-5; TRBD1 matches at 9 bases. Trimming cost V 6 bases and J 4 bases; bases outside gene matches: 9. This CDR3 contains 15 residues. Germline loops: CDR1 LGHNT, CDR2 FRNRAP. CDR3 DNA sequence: TGTGCTAGTGGGGGACAGGGATTAGCCGGAGAGACCCAGTACTTC. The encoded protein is CASGGQGLAGETQYF.

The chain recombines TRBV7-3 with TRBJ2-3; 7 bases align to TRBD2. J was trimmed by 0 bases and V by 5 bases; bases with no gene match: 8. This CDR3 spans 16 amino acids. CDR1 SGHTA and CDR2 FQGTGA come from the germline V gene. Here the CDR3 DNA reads TGTGCCAGCAGCCAAAACGGGGGGACTAGCACAGATACGCAGTATTTT. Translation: CASSQNGGTSTDTQYF.

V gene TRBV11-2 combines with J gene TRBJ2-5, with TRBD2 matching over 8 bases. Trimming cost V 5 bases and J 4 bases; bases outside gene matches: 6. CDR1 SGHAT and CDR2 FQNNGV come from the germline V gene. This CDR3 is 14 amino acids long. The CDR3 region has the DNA TGTGCCAGCAGCAACGGGAGGGCCTCAGAGACCCAGTACTTC. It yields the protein CASSNGRASETQYF.

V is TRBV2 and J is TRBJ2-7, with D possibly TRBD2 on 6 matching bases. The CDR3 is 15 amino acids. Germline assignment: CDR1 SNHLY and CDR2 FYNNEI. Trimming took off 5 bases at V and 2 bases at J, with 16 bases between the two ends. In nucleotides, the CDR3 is TGTGCCAGCAGTCCCGTGGGGGGACTTACCTACGAGCAGTACTTC. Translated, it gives CASSPVGGLTYEQYF. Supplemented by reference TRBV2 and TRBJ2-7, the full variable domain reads EPEVTQTPSHQVTQMGQEVILRCVPISNHLYFYWYRQILGQKVEFLVSFYNNEISEKSEIFDDQFSVERPDGSNFTLKIRSTKLEDSAMYFCASSPVGGLTYEQYFGPGTRLTVT.

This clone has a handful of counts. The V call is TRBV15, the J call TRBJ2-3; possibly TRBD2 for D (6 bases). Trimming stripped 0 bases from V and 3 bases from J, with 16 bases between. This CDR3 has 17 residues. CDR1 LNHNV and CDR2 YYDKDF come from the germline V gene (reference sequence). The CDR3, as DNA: TGTGCCACCAGCAGAGAGTCTCTAGCGACTCGGACAGATACGCAGTATTTT. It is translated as CATSRESLATRTDTQYF.

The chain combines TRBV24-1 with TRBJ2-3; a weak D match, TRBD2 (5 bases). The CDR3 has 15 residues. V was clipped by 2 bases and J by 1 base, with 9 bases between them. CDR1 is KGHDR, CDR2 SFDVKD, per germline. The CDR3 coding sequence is TGTGCCACCAGTGATTCGGAGGTGGGCACAGATACGCAGTATTTT. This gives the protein CATSDSEVGTDTQYF.

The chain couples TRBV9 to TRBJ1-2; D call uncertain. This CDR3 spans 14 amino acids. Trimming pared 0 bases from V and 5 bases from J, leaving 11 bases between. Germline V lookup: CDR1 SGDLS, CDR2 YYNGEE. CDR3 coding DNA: TGTGCCAGCAGCGTAGGACGGGAGGGATATGGCTACACCTTC. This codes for CASSVGREGYGYTF.

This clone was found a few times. The CDR3 DNA reads as TGCGCCAGCAGCTTGGGAGGGTCTGGTCAGCCCCAGCATTTT. Translated: CASSLGGSGQPQHF. This rearrangement joins TRBV5-1 to TRBJ1-5, with unresolved D. The CDR3 runs to 14 residues. Trimming left V 0 bases short and J 6 bases short, with 10 bases between. Germline-derived CDR1 and CDR2 are SGHRS and YFSETQ.

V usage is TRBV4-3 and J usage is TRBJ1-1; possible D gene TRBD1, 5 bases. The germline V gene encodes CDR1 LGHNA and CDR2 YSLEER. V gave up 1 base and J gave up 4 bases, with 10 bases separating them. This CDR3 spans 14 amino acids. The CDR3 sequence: CASSQVSGGTEAFF. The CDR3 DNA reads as TGCGCCAGCAGCCAAGTCTCGGGGGGCACTGAAGCTTTCTTT.

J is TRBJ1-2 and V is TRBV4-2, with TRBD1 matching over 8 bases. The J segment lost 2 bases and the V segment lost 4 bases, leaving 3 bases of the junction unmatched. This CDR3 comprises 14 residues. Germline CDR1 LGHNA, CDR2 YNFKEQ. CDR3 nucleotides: TGTGCCAGCAGCCGGACAGGGCAGAACTATGGCTACACCTTC. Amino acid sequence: CASSRTGQNYGYTF.

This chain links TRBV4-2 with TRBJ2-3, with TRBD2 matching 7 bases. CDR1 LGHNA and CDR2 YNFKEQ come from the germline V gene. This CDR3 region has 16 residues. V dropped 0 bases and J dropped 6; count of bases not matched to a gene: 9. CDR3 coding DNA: TGTGCCAGCAGCCAAGATTATCGGGGAGGGACCGATACGCAGTATTTT. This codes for CASSQDYRGGTDTQYF.